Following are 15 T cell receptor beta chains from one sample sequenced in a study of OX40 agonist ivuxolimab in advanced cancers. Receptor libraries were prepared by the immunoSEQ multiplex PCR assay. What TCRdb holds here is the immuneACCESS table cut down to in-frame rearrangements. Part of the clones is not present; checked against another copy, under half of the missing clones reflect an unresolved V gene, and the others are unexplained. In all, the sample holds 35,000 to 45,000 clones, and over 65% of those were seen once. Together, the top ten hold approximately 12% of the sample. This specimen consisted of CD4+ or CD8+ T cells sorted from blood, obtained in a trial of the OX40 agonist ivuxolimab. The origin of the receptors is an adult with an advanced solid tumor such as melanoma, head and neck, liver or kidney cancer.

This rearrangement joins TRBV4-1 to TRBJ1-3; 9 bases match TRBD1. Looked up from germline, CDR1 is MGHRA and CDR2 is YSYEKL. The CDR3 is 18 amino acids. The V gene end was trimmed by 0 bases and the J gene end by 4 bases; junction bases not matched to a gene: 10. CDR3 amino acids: CASSQDPTGGFGGNTIYF. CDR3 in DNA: TGCGCCAGCAGCCAAGATCCCACAGGGGGCTTTGGGGGAAACACCATATATTTT.

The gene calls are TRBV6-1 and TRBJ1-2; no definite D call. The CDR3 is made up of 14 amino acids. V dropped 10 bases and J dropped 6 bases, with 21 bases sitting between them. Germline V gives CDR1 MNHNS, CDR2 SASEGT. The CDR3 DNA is TGTGCCAACACAAAACCCAAGGAGGCGGATGGCTACACCTTC. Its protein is CANTKPKEADGYTF.

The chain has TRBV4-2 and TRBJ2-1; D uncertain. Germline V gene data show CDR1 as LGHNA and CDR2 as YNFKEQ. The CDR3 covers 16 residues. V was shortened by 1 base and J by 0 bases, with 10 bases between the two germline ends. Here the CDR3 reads CASSQGSTSSYNEQFF. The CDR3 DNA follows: TGTGCCAGCAGCCAAGGTTCGACTTCCTCCTACAATGAGCAGTTCTTC.

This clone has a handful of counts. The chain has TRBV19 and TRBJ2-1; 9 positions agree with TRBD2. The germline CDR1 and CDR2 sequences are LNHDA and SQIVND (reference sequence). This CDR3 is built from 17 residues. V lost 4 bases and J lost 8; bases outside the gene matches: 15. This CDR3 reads CASSTLLLSGRDYEQFF. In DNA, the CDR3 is TGTGCCAGTAGTACCCTATTACTTAGCGGGAGAGATTATGAGCAGTTCTTC.

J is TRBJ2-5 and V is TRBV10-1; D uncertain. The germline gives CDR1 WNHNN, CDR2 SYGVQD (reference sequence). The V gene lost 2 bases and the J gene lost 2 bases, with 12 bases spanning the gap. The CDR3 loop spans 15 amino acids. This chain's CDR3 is CASSEGLSPQETQYF. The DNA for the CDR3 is TGCGCCAGCAGTGAGGGGCTCAGCCCACAAGAGACCCAGTACTTC.

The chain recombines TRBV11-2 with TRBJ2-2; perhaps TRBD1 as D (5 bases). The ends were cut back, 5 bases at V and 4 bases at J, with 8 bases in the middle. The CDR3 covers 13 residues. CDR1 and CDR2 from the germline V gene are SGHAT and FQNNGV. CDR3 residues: CASSIRVTGELFF. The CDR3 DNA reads TGTGCCAGCAGCATCAGGGTCACCGGGGAGCTGTTTTTT.

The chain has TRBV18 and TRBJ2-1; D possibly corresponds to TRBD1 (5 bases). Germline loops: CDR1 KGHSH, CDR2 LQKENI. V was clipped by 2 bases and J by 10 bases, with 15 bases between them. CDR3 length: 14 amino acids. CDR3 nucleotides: TGTGCCAGCTCACCAGCATATGACAGCTACGAGCAGTTCTTC. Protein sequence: CASSPAYDSYEQFF. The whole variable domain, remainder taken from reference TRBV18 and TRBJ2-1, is NAGVMQNPRHLVRRRGQEARLRCSPMKGHSHVYWYRQLPEEGLKFMVYLQKENIIDESGMPKERFSAEFPKEGPSILRIQQVVRGDSAAYFCASSPAYDSYEQFFGPGTRLTVL.

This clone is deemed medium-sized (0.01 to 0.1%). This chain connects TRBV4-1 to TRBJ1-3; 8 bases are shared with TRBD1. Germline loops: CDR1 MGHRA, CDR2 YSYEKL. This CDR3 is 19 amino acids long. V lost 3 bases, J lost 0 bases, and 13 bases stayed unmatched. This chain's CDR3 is CASSQKPQGAHPSGNTIYF. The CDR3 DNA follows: TGCGCCAGCAGCCAGAAACCTCAGGGGGCTCATCCCTCTGGAAACACCATATATTTT.

This CDR3 reads CASSAYTEAFF. CDR3 DNA sequence: TGTGCCAGCAGTGCCTACACTGAAGCTTTCTTT. This chain uses TRBV6-1 with TRBJ1-1; no clear D gene. Germline CDR1 reads MNHNS; CDR2 reads SASEGT. Trimming left V 4 bases short and J 3 bases short, with 3 bases between. This CDR3 is 11 amino acids long.

The CDR3 DNA follows: TGTGCCAGCAGCGCTCGACAGGGGGAGGGAGAGACCCAGTACTTC. Protein sequence: CASSARQGEGETQYF. The chain joins TRBV7-9 to TRBJ2-5; the match to TRBD1 covers 9 bases. There are 15 residues in the CDR3. The V segment lost 5 bases and the J segment 4 bases; nucleotides outside the gene matches: 8. Germline V CDR1 and CDR2: SEHNR, FQNEAQ (reference sequence).

The CDR3 nucleotides read TGTGCCAGCAGCTGGGGACTCCCGAACACCGGGGAGCTGTTTTTT. Protein product: CASSWGLPNTGELFF. V gene TRBV5-4 combines with J gene TRBJ2-2, with D possibly being TRBD2 (6 bases). The CDR3 contains 15 residues. Germline V gene sequence: CDR1 SGHNT, CDR2 YYREEE (reference sequence). Between the trimmed V and J ends, which lost 3 bases and 0 bases, there was a span of 9 bases. The variable domain in full, with the rest retrieved from reference TRBV5-4 and TRBJ2-2, is ETGVTQSPTHLIKTRGQQVTLRCSSQSGHNTVSWYQQALGQGPQFIFQYYREEENGRGNFPPRFSGLQFPNYSSELNVNALELDDSALYLCASSWGLPNTGELFFGEGSRLTVL.

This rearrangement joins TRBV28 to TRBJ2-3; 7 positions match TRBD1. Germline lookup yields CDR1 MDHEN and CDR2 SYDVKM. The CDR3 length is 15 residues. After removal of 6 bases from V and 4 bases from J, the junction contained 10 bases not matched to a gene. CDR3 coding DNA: TGTGCCAGCAGCTTCAGACAGGGCGGCCCAGATACGCAGTATTTT. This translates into CASSFRQGGPDTQYF.

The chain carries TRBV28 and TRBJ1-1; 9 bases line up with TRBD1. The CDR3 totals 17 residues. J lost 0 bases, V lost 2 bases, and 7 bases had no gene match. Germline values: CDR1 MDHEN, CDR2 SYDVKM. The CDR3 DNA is TGTGCCAGCAGTTTAGTACAGGGGGCAGGACTGAACACTGAAGCTTTCTTT. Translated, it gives CASSLVQGAGLNTEAFF.

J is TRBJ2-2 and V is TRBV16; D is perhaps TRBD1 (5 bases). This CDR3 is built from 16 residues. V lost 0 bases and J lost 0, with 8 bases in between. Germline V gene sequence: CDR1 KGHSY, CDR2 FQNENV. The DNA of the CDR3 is TGTGCCAGCAGCCAATCAGGGGCGCCGAACACCGGGGAGCTGTTTTTT. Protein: CASSQSGAPNTGELFF.

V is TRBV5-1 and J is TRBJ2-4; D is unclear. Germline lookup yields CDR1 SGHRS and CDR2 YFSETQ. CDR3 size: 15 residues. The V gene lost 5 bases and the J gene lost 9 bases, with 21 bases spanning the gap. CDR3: CASRILDDRSGIQYF. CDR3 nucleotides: TGCGCCAGCAGGATCCTTGACGATAGATCAGGCATTCAGTACTTC.